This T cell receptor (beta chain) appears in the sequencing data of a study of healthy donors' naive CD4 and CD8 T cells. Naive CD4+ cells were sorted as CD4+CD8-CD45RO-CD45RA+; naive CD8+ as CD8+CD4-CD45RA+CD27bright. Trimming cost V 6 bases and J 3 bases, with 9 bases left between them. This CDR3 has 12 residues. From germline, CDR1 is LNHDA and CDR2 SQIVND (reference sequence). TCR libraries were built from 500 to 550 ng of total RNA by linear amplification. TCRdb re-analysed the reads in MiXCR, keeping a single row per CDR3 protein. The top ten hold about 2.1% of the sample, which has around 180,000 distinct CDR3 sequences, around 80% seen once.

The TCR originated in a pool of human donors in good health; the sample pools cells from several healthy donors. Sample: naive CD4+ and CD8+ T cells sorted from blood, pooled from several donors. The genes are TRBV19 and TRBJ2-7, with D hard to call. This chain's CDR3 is CASSSGFYEQYF. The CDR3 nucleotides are TGTGCCAGTAGCTCTGGGTTCTACGAGCAGTACTTC.